This T cell receptor (beta chain) originates from a study of blood T cell repertoires in COVID-19. The overall study: Italy, Spain and the United States were the sources of the convalescent and acute COVID-19 samples. PBMCs, B-cell-depleted T cells, or T cells were the source of the cDNA or gDNA that made up the material.

The method was immunoSEQ multiplex PCR; TCRdb's version includes in-frame clones alone and lacks a portion of them. The repertoire holds 150,000 to 200,000 clones, with around four fifths as singletons. The TCR sequence derives from a man aged 65-85 years with active or convalescent COVID-19. Sequencing used peripheral blood.

Here the CDR3 reads CASSLGGTNNEQFF. The CDR3 nucleotides read TGTGCCAGCAGCTTAGGAGGGACTAACAATGAGCAGTTCTTC. The genes are TRBV7-2 and TRBJ2-1; 7 nucleotides agree with TRBD2. The CDR3 has 14 amino acids. CDR1 SGHTA and CDR2 FQGNSA come from the germline V gene. The V and J ends lost 1 base and 5 bases, in that order; junction bases with no gene match: 2.